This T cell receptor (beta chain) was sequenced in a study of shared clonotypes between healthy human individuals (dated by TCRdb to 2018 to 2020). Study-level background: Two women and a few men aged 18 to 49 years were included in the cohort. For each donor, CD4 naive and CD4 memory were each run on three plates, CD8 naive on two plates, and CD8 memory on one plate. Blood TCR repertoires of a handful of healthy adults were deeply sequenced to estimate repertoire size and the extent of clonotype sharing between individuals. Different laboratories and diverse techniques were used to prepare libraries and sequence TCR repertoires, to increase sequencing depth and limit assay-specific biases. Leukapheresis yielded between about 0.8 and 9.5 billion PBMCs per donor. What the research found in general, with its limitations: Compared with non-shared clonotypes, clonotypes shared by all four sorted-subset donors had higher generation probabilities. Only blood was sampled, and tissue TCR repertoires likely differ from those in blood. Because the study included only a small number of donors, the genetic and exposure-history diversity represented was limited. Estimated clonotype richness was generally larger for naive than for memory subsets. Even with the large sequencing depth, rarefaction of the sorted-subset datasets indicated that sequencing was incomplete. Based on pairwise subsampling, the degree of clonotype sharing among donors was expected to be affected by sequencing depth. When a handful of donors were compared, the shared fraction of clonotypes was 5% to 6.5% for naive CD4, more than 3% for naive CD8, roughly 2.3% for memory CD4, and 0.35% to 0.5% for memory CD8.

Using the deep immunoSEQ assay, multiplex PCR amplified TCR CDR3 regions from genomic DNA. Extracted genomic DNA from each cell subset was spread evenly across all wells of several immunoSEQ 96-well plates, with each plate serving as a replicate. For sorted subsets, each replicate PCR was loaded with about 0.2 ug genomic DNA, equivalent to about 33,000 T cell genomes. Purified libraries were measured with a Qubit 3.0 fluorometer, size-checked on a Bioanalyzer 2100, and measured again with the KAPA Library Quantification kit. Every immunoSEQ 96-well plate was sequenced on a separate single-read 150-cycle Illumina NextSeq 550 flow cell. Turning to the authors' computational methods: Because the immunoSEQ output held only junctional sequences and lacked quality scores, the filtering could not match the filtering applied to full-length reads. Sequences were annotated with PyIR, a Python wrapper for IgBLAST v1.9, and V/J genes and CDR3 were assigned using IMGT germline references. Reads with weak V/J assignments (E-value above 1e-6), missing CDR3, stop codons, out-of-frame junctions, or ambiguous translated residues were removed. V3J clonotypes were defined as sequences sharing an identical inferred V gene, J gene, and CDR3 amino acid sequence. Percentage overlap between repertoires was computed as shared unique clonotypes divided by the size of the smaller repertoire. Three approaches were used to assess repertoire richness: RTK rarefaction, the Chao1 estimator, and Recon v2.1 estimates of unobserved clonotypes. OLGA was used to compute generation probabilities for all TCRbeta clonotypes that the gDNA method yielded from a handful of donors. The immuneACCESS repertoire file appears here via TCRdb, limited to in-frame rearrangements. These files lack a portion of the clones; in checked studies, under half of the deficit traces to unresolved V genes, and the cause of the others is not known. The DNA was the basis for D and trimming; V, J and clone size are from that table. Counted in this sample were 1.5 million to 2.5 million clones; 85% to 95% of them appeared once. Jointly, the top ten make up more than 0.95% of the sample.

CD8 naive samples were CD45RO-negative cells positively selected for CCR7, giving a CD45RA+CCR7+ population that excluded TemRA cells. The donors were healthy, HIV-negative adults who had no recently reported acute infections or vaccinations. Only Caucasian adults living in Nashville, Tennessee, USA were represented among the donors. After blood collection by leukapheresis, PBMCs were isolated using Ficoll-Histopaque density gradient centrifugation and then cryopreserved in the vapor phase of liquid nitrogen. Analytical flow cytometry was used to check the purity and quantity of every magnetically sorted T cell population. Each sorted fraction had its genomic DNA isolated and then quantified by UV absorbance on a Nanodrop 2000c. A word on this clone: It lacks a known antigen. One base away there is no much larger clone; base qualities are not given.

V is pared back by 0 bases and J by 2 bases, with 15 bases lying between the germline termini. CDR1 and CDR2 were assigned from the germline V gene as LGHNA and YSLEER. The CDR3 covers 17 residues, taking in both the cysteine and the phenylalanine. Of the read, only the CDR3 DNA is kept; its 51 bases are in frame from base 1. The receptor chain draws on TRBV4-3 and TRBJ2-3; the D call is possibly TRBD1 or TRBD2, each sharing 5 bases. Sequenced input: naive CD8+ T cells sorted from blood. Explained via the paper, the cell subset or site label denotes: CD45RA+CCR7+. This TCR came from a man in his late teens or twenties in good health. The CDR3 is CASSQDQAGADTDTQYF. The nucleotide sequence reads TGCGCCAGCAGCCAAGATCAAGCCGGGGCCGACACAGATACGCAGTATTTT.